A single T cell receptor (beta chain) is shown here with its context. Antigen: not known. The sample is drawn from a study of T-cell memory formation after mild COVID-19. Whole-study findings and limits: Memory cells collected pre-infection included some clones that later responded, suggesting cross-reactive memory joined.

MiXCR, run by TCRdb on the 5' RACE reads, gives a single entry per CDR3 protein. The table records roughly 89,000 distinct CDR3 sequences, roughly 16% of them present only once. Germline loops: CDR1 MGHRA, CDR2 YSYEKL. Trimming removed 4 bases from V and 4 bases from J; junction bases left unmatched: 4. The CDR3 covers 15 residues. The receptor was isolated from a man younger than 35 who had mild COVID-19 (a few samples of this study predate the infection). Cell type and time point are not known. V is TRBV4-1 and J is TRBJ2-1, with 10 nucleotides matching TRBD2. Sequencing input: PBMCs or a T cell subset sorted from them (not recorded which). CDR3 bases: TGCGCCAGCAGCCCAACTAGCGGGAATTACAATGAGCAGTTCTTC. Translated, it gives CASSPTSGNYNEQFF.